Presented here are 5 T cell receptor beta chains from one specimen sequenced in a study of identical twins. TCRdb fed the 5' RACE reads into MiXCR, producing one record per CDR3 protein. The table includes approximately 220,000 distinct CDR3 sequences, around a tenth detected once. The specimen sequenced was memory (CD45RO+) T cells sorted from blood. The receptors were sampled from a woman aged 18-29 years in good health.

At least ten counts were recorded for this clonotype. This rearrangement joins TRBV12-3 or TRBV12-4 to TRBJ1-6; 7 nucleotides agree with TRBD1. The CDR3 is 11 residues long. The trim removed 6 bases at V and 15 bases at J, leaving 5 bases unmatched. The CDR3 protein is CASRLRQGLHF. CDR3 nucleotides: TGTGCCAGCAGACTAAGACAGGGCCTCCACTTT.

The table lists this clonotype with many counts. The V and J genes are TRBV6-5 and TRBJ2-7; 10 bases fit TRBD2. Unmatched junction bases numbered 10, after V lost 2 bases and J lost 6 bases. Looked up from germline, CDR1 is MNHEY and CDR2 is SVGAGI. The CDR3 contains 16 residues. CDR3 residues: CASSYLRSGRAREQYF. CDR3 sequence (DNA): TGTGCCAGCAGTTACCTCCGAAGCGGGAGGGCGCGCGAGCAGTACTTC.

This sequence joins TRBV20-1 and TRBJ2-7; D gene ambiguous. CDR3 length: 14 residues. Per germline, CDR1 DFQATT and CDR2 SNEGSKA (reference sequence). V lost 4 bases, J lost 2 bases, and 15 bases lay in between. The CDR3 region is CSATTPTIAYEQYF. CDR3 in DNA: TGCAGTGCTACAACTCCCACGATTGCCTACGAGCAGTACTTC.

This clonotype was seen only a few times. The chain has TRBV7-3 and TRBJ1-1, with D uncertain. The germline V gene has CDR1 SGHTA and CDR2 FQGTGA. V was cut by 2 bases and J by 5 bases, with 9 bases left in between. The CDR3 is made up of 13 amino acids. Written as DNA, the CDR3 is TGTGCCAGCAGCTTACGCCGCGAGACTGAAGCTTTCTTT. Protein sequence: CASSLRRETEAFF.

The sample holds many counts of this clonotype. This CDR3 reads CSAAGVGSTDTQYF. The CDR3 DNA sequence: TGCAGCGCGGCGGGGGTCGGAAGCACAGATACGCAGTATTTT. The chain combines TRBV29-1 with TRBJ2-3; 7 nucleotides line up with TRBD2. CDR3 length equals 14 residues. Germline V gene data show CDR1 as SQVTM and CDR2 as ANQGSEA. The ends lost 7 bases at V and 0 bases at J; junction bases unmatched: 7.